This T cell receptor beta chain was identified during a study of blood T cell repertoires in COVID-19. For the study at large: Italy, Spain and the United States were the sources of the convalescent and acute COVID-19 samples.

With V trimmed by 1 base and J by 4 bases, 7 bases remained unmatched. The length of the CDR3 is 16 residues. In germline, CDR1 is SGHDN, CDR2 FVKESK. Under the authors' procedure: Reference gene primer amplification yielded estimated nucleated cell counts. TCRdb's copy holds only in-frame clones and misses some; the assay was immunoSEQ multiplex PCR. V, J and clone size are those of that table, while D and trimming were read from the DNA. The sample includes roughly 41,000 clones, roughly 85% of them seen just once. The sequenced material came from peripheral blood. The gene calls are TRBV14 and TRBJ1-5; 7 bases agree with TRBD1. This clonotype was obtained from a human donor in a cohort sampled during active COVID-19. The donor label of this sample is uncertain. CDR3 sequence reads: CASSQATGSPNQPQHF. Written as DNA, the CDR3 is TGTGCCAGCAGCCAAGCGACAGGGTCACCTAATCAGCCCCAGCATTTT.